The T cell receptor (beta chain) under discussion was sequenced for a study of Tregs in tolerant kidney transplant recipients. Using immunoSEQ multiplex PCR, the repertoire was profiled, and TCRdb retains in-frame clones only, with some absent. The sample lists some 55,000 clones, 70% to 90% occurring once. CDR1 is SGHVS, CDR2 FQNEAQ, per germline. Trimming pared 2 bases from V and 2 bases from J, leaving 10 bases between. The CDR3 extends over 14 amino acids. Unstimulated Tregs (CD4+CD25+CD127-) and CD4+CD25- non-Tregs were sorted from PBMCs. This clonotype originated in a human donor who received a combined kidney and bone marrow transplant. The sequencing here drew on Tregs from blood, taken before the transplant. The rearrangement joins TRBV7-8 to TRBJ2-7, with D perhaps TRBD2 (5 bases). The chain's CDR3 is CASSLQAGTYEQYF. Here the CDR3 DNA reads TGTGCCAGCAGCTTACAGGCGGGTACCTACGAGCAGTACTTC.